One and the same sample provided the 31 T cell receptor beta chains below, sequenced in a study of blood T cell repertoires in COVID-19. Sequencing used immunoSEQ multiplex PCR; TCRdb keeps in-frame clones, though not all of them. The table includes about 250,000 clones, around 84% detected once. The sequencing input was PBMCs or T cells enriched from blood (not recorded which). These receptors were collected from a woman in her 50s who had recovered from COVID-19.

The chain combines TRBV7-6 with TRBJ2-7, with TRBD2 matching over 8 bases. Germline-derived CDR1 and CDR2 are SGHVS and FNYEAQ. There are 16 residues in the CDR3. Unmatched junction bases numbered 9, after V lost 4 bases and J lost 1 base. This CDR3 is CASSSPATSGSYEQYF. The CDR3 coding sequence is TGTGCCAGCAGCTCCCCCGCCACTAGCGGTTCCTACGAGCAGTACTTC.

V and J are TRBV27 and TRBJ1-6, with 7 positions matching TRBD1. This CDR3 spans 20 amino acids. V lost 8 bases to trimming and J lost 0 bases; unmatched junction nucleotides: 19. The germline V gene encodes CDR1 MNHEY and CDR2 SMNVEV (reference sequence). CDR3: CASFSPGTVALSSYNSPLHF. The CDR3 DNA is TGTGCCAGCTTCTCGCCCGGGACAGTTGCCTTGAGCTCCTATAATTCACCCCTCCACTTT.

J is TRBJ1-4 and V is TRBV28; 8 bases are a match to TRBD1. The trim removed 3 bases at V and 6 bases at J, leaving 3 bases unmatched. Germline CDR1 MDHEN, CDR2 SYDVKM. This CDR3 region has 14 residues. CDR3 DNA: TGTGCCAGCAGTTTGATACAGGGGGATGAAAAACTGTTTTTT. Translation gives CASSLIQGDEKLFF.

By sample fraction, this clone is medium-sized. The V and J genes are TRBV2 and TRBJ1-2; perhaps TRBD1 as D (6 bases). The CDR3 is 17 amino acids. Per the germline V gene, CDR1 is SNHLY and CDR2 is FYNNEI. The V end was cut by 3 bases, the J end by 2 bases, with 19 bases between. The CDR3: CASSDSVYGQMNYGYTF. Here the CDR3 DNA reads TGTGCCAGCAGTGATTCGGTTTATGGACAGATGAACTATGGCTACACCTTC.

V gene TRBV7-2 combines with J gene TRBJ1-6; perhaps TRBD1 as D (5 bases). V was clipped by 1 base and J by 5 bases, with 9 bases between them. Germline V gene sequence: CDR1 SGHTA, CDR2 FQGNSA. The CDR3 is made up of 15 amino acids. CDR3 region: CASSLVWGDNSPLHF. CDR3 bases: TGTGCCAGCAGCTTAGTGTGGGGGGATAATTCACCCCTCCACTTT.

In this sample, this clone turned up a few times. J is TRBJ2-1 and V is TRBV12-3 or TRBV12-4; D possibly corresponds to TRBD2 (6 bases). V gave up 10 bases and J gave up 8 bases, with 9 bases separating them. This CDR3 is built from 10 residues. CDR3 sequence reads: CAIGSYEQFF. In nucleotides, the CDR3 is TGTGCCATCGGGAGTTATGAGCAGTTCTTC.

The J gene is TRBJ2-5, the V gene TRBV28; maybe TRBD2 (6 bases). CDR1 is MDHEN, CDR2 SYDVKM, per germline. V lost 5 bases to trimming and J lost 5 bases, with 12 bases between them. This CDR3 contains 13 residues. In nucleotides, the CDR3 is TGTGCCAGCAGTGACCCCGGGAGTGAGACCCAGTACTTC. Translating gives CASSDPGSETQYF.

This clone has a single count. The rearrangement uses TRBV4-1 and TRBJ2-7; D gene uncertain. With 3 bases removed from V and 6 bases from J, the gap between germline ends came to 12 bases. This CDR3 comprises 13 residues. The germline V gene has CDR1 MGHRA and CDR2 YSYEKL. The chain's CDR3 is CASSQGPLGEQYF. CDR3 bases: TGCGCCAGCAGCCAGGGTCCCCTAGGCGAGCAGTACTTC.

The chain employs TRBV24-1 and TRBJ1-5; D call uncertain. The CDR3 is made up of 16 amino acids. Germline V lookup: CDR1 KGHDR, CDR2 SFDVKD. V dropped 0 bases and J dropped 0 bases, with 8 bases sitting between them. The CDR3, as DNA: TGTGCCACCAGTGATTTGAAAGGGAGTAGCAATCAGCCCCAGCATTTT. It specifies CATSDLKGSSNQPQHF.

This rearrangement joins TRBV2 to TRBJ2-7; D might be TRBD1 (6 bases). In germline, CDR1 is SNHLY, CDR2 FYNNEI. The germline V and J ends were trimmed by 3 bases and 4 bases, with 13 bases remaining between them. The CDR3 loop spans 14 amino acids. The CDR3 is CASSDQGTGYEQYF. DNA of the CDR3: TGTGCCAGCAGTGATCAGGGGACGGGATACGAGCAGTACTTC.

Here the CDR3 reads CASSLWTAGTAMETQYF. In DNA form, the CDR3 reads TGTGCCAGCAGTTTATGGACAGCCGGGACTGCTATGGAGACCCAGTACTTC. This chain uses TRBV28 with TRBJ2-5, with a possible D match to TRBD2 (6 bases). V was trimmed by 0 bases and J by 5 bases, leaving 19 bases between them. Looked up from germline, CDR1 is MDHEN and CDR2 is SYDVKM. This CDR3 contains 17 residues.

The chain employs TRBV19 and TRBJ2-1; no reliable D call. The V end lost 7 bases, the J end lost 0 bases, and 7 bases lay between the germline ends. The CDR3 consists of 13 residues. CDR1 LNHDA and CDR2 SQIVND come from the germline V gene (reference sequence). CDR3 coding DNA: TGTGCCAGTACTGAGAGCTCCTACAATGAGCAGTTCTTC. Its protein product is CASTESSYNEQFF.

A single count supports this clone. J is TRBJ2-1 and V is TRBV29-1; 9 nucleotides agree with TRBD2. The V gene end was trimmed by 3 bases and the J gene end by 7 bases; junction bases not matched to a gene: 7. The CDR3 consists of 14 residues. CDR1 is SQVTM, CDR2 ANQGSEA, per germline. CDR3 nucleotide sequence: TGCAGCGTTGATTCGAGACTAGCGGATAATGAGCAGTTCTTC. Its protein product is CSVDSRLADNEQFF.

The chain links TRBV5-1 to TRBJ2-2; 9 bases align to TRBD2. Germline V CDR1 and CDR2: SGHRS, YFSETQ. The V segment lost 0 bases and the J segment 4 bases; nucleotides outside the gene matches: 1. The CDR3 totals 15 residues. CDR3 amino acids: CASSLDSGSTGELFF. CDR3 nucleotide sequence: TGCGCCAGCAGCTTGGATAGCGGGAGCACCGGGGAGCTGTTTTTT.

This chain connects TRBV11-2 to TRBJ2-1, with TRBD2 matching over 8 bases. The junction had 8 bases not matched to a gene; V was cut back by 0 bases and J by 4 bases. This CDR3 is 17 amino acids long. Germline CDR1 is SGHAT and CDR2 is FQNNGV. CDR3 protein: CASSLESGRGSYNEQFF. In DNA, the CDR3 is TGTGCCAGCAGCTTAGAAAGCGGGAGAGGGTCATACAATGAGCAGTTCTTC.

This chain uses TRBV5-6 with TRBJ1-2; D possibly corresponds to TRBD1 (6 bases). The CDR3 runs 16 residues. V was cut by 0 bases and J by 5 bases, with 17 bases left in between. Germline V gene data show CDR1 as SGHDT and CDR2 as YYEEEE. CDR3 protein: CASSLEGVHHSYGYTF. The DNA of the CDR3 is TGTGCCAGCAGCTTGGAGGGGGTTCATCACTCATATGGCTACACCTTC.

The J gene is TRBJ2-3, the V gene TRBV6-2 or TRBV6-3; D not resolved. V shed 0 bases and J shed 4 bases, with 14 bases lying between them. Germline V lookup: CDR1 MNHEY, CDR2 SVGEGT. The CDR3 extends over 16 amino acids. CDR3 coding DNA: TGTGCCAGCAGTTACTCGAAAAGACCTCTAGCAGATACGCAGTATTTT. Protein sequence: CASSYSKRPLADTQYF.

The J gene is TRBJ2-1, the V gene TRBV4-3; TRBD2 aligns across 9 bases. CDR3 length: 17 residues. Trimming cost V 1 base and J 5 bases; bases outside gene matches: 9. Germline lookup yields CDR1 LGHNA and CDR2 YSLEER. DNA for the CDR3: TGCGCCAGCAGCCAAGGCATCGGCGGGAGGGCCCACAATGAGCAGTTCTTC. Residues: CASSQGIGGRAHNEQFF.

The CDR3 reads CASSQNSNQPQHF. The CDR3 bases are TGTGCCAGCAGTCAGAATAGCAATCAGCCCCAGCATTTT. The chain is built from TRBV2 and TRBJ1-5, with unresolved D. The germline V gene encodes CDR1 SNHLY and CDR2 FYNNEI. Between the trimmed V and J ends, which lost 5 bases and 0 bases, there was a span of 5 bases. This CDR3 is built from 13 residues. Using reference TRBV2 and TRBJ1-5 for the parts outside the CDR3, the full variable domain is EPEVTQTPSHQVTQMGQEVILRCVPISNHLYFYWYRQILGQKVEFLVSFYNNEISEKSEIFDDQFSVERPDGSNFTLKIRSTKLEDSAMYFCASSQNSNQPQHFGDGTRLSIL.

The chain is built from TRBV6-2 or TRBV6-3 and TRBJ1-1, with D hard to call. The germline V gene encodes CDR1 MNHEY and CDR2 SVGEGT. Trimming left V 2 bases short and J 5 bases short, with 12 bases between. The CDR3 is 14 residues long. CDR3 region: CASSYRIRETEAFF. The CDR3 nucleotides are TGTGCCAGCAGTTACCGGATAAGGGAGACTGAAGCTTTCTTT.

The chain uses TRBV7-8 and TRBJ1-2; 7 bases agree with TRBD1. The CDR3 is made up of 15 amino acids. CDR1 SGHVS and CDR2 FQNEAQ come from the germline V gene. The ends lost 5 bases at V and 5 bases at J; junction bases unmatched: 11. CDR3 in DNA: TGTGCCAGCAGCCAATCCCGGGACAGTCCTTATGGCTACACCTTC. Encoded protein: CASSQSRDSPYGYTF.

The genes are TRBV9 and TRBJ1-1; D perhaps matches TRBD1 (5 bases). Germline V gene data show CDR1 as SGDLS and CDR2 as YYNGEE. Trimming pared 4 bases from V and 1 base from J, leaving 11 bases between. The CDR3 spans 14 residues. Written as DNA, the CDR3 is TGTGCCAGCAGCCCACAACAGGAGAACACTGAAGCTTTCTTT. Translating it yields CASSPQQENTEAFF.

V is TRBV7-9 and J is TRBJ2-3; 7 bases agree with TRBD2. Germline-derived CDR1 and CDR2 are SEHNR and FQNEAQ (reference sequence). This CDR3 is built from 15 residues. J was trimmed by 1 base and V by 3 bases; bases with no gene match: 4. The CDR3 reads CASSLGGYGTDTQYF. CDR3 nucleotides: TGTGCCAGCAGCTTGGGAGGGTACGGCACAGATACGCAGTATTTT. Filled out from reference TRBV7-9 and TRBJ2-3, the complete variable domain reads DTGVSQNPRHKITKRGQNVTFRCDPISEHNRLYWYRQTLGQGPEFLTYFQNEAQLEKSRLLSDRFSAERPKGSFSTLEIQRTEQGDSAMYLCASSLGGYGTDTQYFGPGTRLTVL.

Details on this clone: The junction differs from germline at one of its ends, possibly a read error. The V call is TRBV6-1, the J call TRBJ1-1; D is ambiguous. This CDR3 contains 11 residues. Germline lookup yields CDR1 MNHNS and CDR2 SASEGT. The CDR3 loop is CASSEYTEAFF. CDR3 bases: TGTGCCAGCAGTGAATACACCGAAGCTTTCTTT.

The genes are TRBV24-1 and TRBJ2-1; 10 bases are a match to TRBD2. This CDR3 has 20 residues. Trimming took 5 bases from V and 0 from J; bases not matched to a gene: 15. The germline V gene has CDR1 KGHDR and CDR2 SFDVKD. CDR3 loop: CATSAFPGTSVESSYNEQFF. The CDR3, as DNA: TGTGCCACCAGTGCCTTTCCCGGGACTAGCGTCGAAAGCTCCTACAATGAGCAGTTCTTC.

This rearrangement joins TRBV7-2 to TRBJ2-7; D is perhaps TRBD2 (6 bases). This CDR3 contains 17 residues. Germline lookup yields CDR1 SGHTA and CDR2 FQGNSA. The V and J ends lost 6 bases and 0 bases respectively, with 21 bases between them. The CDR3 reads CASSFRSGGGSSYEQYF. The DNA for the CDR3 is TGTGCCAGCAGTTTCCGATCTGGCGGAGGGAGCTCCTACGAGCAGTACTTC.

The chain combines TRBV18 with TRBJ2-1, with 7 nucleotides matching TRBD2. Per the germline V gene, CDR1 is KGHSH and CDR2 is LQKENI. V shed 4 bases and J 8 bases; nucleotides not matched to a gene: 5. This CDR3 region has 13 residues. For the CDR3, the DNA is TGTGCCAGCTCACTGCCCGGGGGGTATGAGCAGTTCTTC. Amino acids: CASSLPGGYEQFF.

This sequence joins TRBV27 and TRBJ1-1, with a tentative D call TRBD1 (6 bases). There are 14 residues in the CDR3. Trimming removed 5 bases from V and 4 bases from J, with 14 bases in between. Germline V gene lookup returns CDR1 MNHEY and CDR2 SMNVEV (reference sequence). The CDR3 loop is CASSVTGSGTEAFF. DNA for the CDR3: TGTGCCAGCAGTGTTACAGGGTCGGGCACTGAAGCTTTCTTT.

The rearrangement links TRBV11-2 to TRBJ2-3; D may be TRBD2 (5 bases). V dropped 5 bases and J dropped 4 bases, with 19 bases sitting between them. The CDR3 consists of 16 residues. Germline V gene lookup returns CDR1 SGHAT and CDR2 FQNNGV. The CDR3 DNA is TGTGCCAGCAGCCCAAAGCCGGACTTTGACCCAGATACGCAGTATTTT. Encoded protein: CASSPKPDFDPDTQYF.

The rearrangement links TRBV7-3 to TRBJ2-6, with 13 positions matching TRBD2. After removal of 1 base from V and 3 bases from J, the junction contained 6 bases not matched to a gene. The CDR3 runs 19 residues. CDR1 SGHTA and CDR2 FQGTGA come from the germline V gene. The CDR3 is CASSLRPLAGGFGANVLTF. CDR3 nucleotides: TGTGCCAGCAGCTTAAGGCCACTAGCGGGAGGGTTTGGGGCCAACGTCCTGACTTTC.

This chain joins TRBV7-9 and TRBJ2-5; TRBD2 is a possible D gene (5 bases). Germline CDR1 and CDR2: SEHNR and FQNEAQ (reference sequence). CDR3 length equals 15 residues. V was clipped by 1 base and J by 4 bases, with 13 bases between them. The CDR3, as DNA: TGTGCCAGCAGCTTAGGCCCGGGGATTGGAGAGACCCAGTACTTC. Encoded protein: CASSLGPGIGETQYF.